In this sample, the clone carrying this T cell receptor (beta chain) turned up once. The record originates from a study of blood T cell repertoires in COVID-19. In the study overall: The United States, Italy and Spain were the sources of the acute and convalescent COVID-19 samples. Sample material is recorded as cDNA or gDNA derived from T cells, B-cell-depleted T cells, or PBMCs.

Measured with immunoSEQ multiplex PCR; TCRdb has only the in-frame clones, and not every one. The data show about 140,000 clones, roughly 86% seen once. V lost 9 bases to trimming and J lost 1 base; unmatched junction nucleotides: 6. CDR1 LNHDA and CDR2 SQIVND come from the germline V gene (reference sequence). The CDR3 covers 14 residues. Adults between about 18 and 95 years of age took part from 24 US areas. The study assigned cohorts using participant-reported clinical history. The sequenced material came from PBMCs or T cells enriched from blood (not recorded which). The chain carries TRBV19 and TRBJ1-5; TRBD1 aligns across 7 bases. The receptor was derived from a woman in her forties or fifties with acute COVID-19. The CDR3 nucleotides read TGTGCCAGAAGGGACAGCGGAAGCAATCAGCCCCAGCATTTT. The encoded protein is CARRDSGSNQPQHF.